Reported below is one T cell receptor beta chain. This sample stems from a study of OX40 agonist ivuxolimab in advanced cancers. TCRdb keeps only in-frame clones here, not all; method: immunoSEQ multiplex PCR. Of about 38,000 clones listed, around 92% are singletons. Germline loops: CDR1 MNHEY, CDR2 SVGAGI. CDR3 length equals 15 residues. J was trimmed by 4 bases and V by 4 bases; bases with no gene match: 8. The origin of this receptor is an adult with an advanced solid tumor such as melanoma, head and neck, liver or kidney cancer. The sequenced sample was CD4+ or CD8+ T cells sorted from blood, obtained in a trial of the OX40 agonist ivuxolimab. V is TRBV6-5 and J is TRBJ1-2, with 8 bases identical to TRBD1. The CDR3 protein is CASSSPGGAGYGYTF. Written as DNA, the CDR3 is TGTGCCAGCAGTTCTCCAGGGGGCGCGGGCTATGGCTACACCTTC.